This T cell receptor beta chain was sequenced in a study of Ad26.COV2.S vaccination and SARS-CoV-2 variants. Study context: Each vaccinee took Ad26.COV2.S intramuscularly, once or twice 56 days apart.

Study-wide results and limits: It was vaccine recipients, not placebo recipients, who had the higher spike-specific TCR breadth.

Treatment described: around 19 received Ad26.COV2.S at low or high dose, single or two shots; 5 received placebo; per-sample allocation not given. After the first vaccine or placebo injection, samples were drawn on day 63. In regard to this clone: The antigen remains undetermined.

The repertoire was sequenced with immunoSEQ multiplex PCR; TCRdb's copy has only in-frame clones and lacks some. This sample has about 420,000 clones, with more than 75% found just once. The V segment lost 6 bases and the J segment 4 bases; nucleotides outside the gene matches: 5. This CDR3 has 13 residues. Germline CDR1 is SQVTM and CDR2 is ANQGSEA. The chain joins TRBV29-1 to TRBJ2-1; TRBD2 matches 8 bases. The source of this sequence is a person between 18 and 65 years old who received the Ad26.COV2.S COVID-19 vaccine or a placebo. The material was peripheral blood, obtained in a trial of Ad26.COV2.S vaccine versus placebo. This CDR3 reads CSVPAGEYNEQFF. CDR3 in DNA: TGCAGCGTCCCAGCGGGAGAGTACAATGAGCAGTTCTTC.